The 28 T cell receptor beta chains in this list originate from one sample, sequenced in a study of graft-versus-host responses after intestinal transplantation. Data came from immunoSEQ multiplex PCR; TCRdb stores just in-frame clones and leaves some out. The sample yields over 100,000 clones, roughly 87% seen once. Their recognized antigens are unknown. The specimen was unstimulated CD4+ T cells sorted from spleen or lymph node cells, collected before intestinal transplant. The receptors here all came from a human donor who received an intestinal transplant.

The gene calls are TRBV6-1 and TRBJ2-1; possible D gene TRBD2, 5 bases. Between the trimmed V and J ends, which lost 2 bases and 7 bases, there was a span of 18 bases. CDR1 is MNHNS and CDR2 is SASEGT in the germline V gene. This CDR3 has 16 amino acids. The CDR3 loop reads CASSERRTVVGNEQFF. The CDR3 nucleotides are TGTGCCAGCAGTGAAAGGAGGACCGTCGTTGGAAATGAGCAGTTCTTC.

The chain is built from TRBV4-2 and TRBJ2-3; D is perhaps TRBD1 or TRBD2 (5 bases each). Per germline, CDR1 LGHNA and CDR2 YNFKEQ. The CDR3 is made up of 17 amino acids. With 0 bases removed from V and 6 bases from J, the gap between germline ends came to 19 bases. The CDR3 nucleotides read TGTGCCAGCAGCCAAGATTTGAGGGCAGGGCTTTCGGATACGCAGTATTTT. It is translated as CASSQDLRAGLSDTQYF.

V is TRBV20-1 and J is TRBJ2-7; D may be TRBD2 (5 bases). Germline lookup yields CDR1 DFQATT and CDR2 SNEGSKA (reference sequence). This CDR3 region has 11 residues. V lost 8 bases, J lost 5 bases, and 13 bases lay in between. The CDR3 DNA follows: TGCAGTTCCGAACGGGGAAACGAGCAGTACTTC. Translation gives CSSERGNEQYF.

V gene TRBV10-1 combines with J gene TRBJ2-7, with 8 positions matching TRBD1. Germline-derived CDR1 and CDR2 are WNHNN and SYGVQD (reference sequence). This CDR3 region has 13 residues. V lost 10 bases to trimming and J lost 3 bases; unmatched junction nucleotides: 8. The chain's CDR3 is CATWTGTLYEQYF. The CDR3 DNA reads TGCGCCACGTGGACAGGGACGCTCTACGAGCAGTACTTC.

The rearrangement links TRBV7-9 to TRBJ2-3; D remains ambiguous. The CDR3 has 14 residues. V lost 2 bases, J lost 0 bases, and 6 bases lay in between. Germline V gene lookup returns CDR1 SEHNR and CDR2 FQNEAQ (reference sequence). CDR3 residues: CASSLQTSTDTQYF. The CDR3 nucleotides are TGTGCCAGCAGCTTACAGACTAGCACAGATACGCAGTATTTT.

This clone has a single count. The rearrangement uses TRBV6-5 and TRBJ2-7, with 8 bases aligning to TRBD1. CDR1 is MNHEY and CDR2 is SVGAGI in the germline V gene. This CDR3 spans 14 amino acids. The V segment lost 4 bases and the J segment 3 bases; nucleotides outside the gene matches: 5. The CDR3 region has the DNA TGTGCCAGCAGTTCGACAGGGGCGATCTACGAGCAGTACTTC. Translated, it gives CASSSTGAIYEQYF.

V is TRBV5-1 and J is TRBJ1-3; tentative D call: TRBD1 (5 bases). Trimming removed 0 bases at V and 4 bases at J, with 8 bases between. Germline V gene lookup returns CDR1 SGHRS and CDR2 YFSETQ. The CDR3 runs to 14 residues. The CDR3 nucleotides are TGCGCCAGCAGCTTGGGGGACGTAGGAAACACCATATATTTT. This translates into CASSLGDVGNTIYF.

The V call is TRBV27, the J call TRBJ2-7, with 8 bases aligning to TRBD2. Germline loops: CDR1 MNHEY, CDR2 SMNVEV (reference sequence). The J segment lost 4 bases and the V segment lost 3 bases, leaving 8 bases of the junction unmatched. The CDR3 length is 15 residues. DNA of the CDR3: TGTGCCAGCAGTTTGCTCACTAGCGGCACATACGAGCAGTACTTC. It translates to CASSLLTSGTYEQYF.

This chain uses TRBV2 with TRBJ1-4; no clear D gene. Germline loops: CDR1 SNHLY, CDR2 FYNNEI. The CDR3 sequence is 15 residues long. V was trimmed by 8 bases and J by 8 bases, leaving 21 bases between them. CDR3 region: CASAKFMPGGEKLFF. As DNA, the CDR3 is TGTGCCAGCGCTAAATTTATGCCGGGAGGCGAAAAACTGTTTTTT.

The chain recombines TRBV7-9 with TRBJ1-2, with 7 bases fitting TRBD1. The CDR3 loop spans 13 amino acids. Germline trimming cut 5 bases from V and 7 bases from J; bases unmatched to any gene: 7. The V gene's germline CDR1 is SEHNR and CDR2 FQNEAQ (reference sequence). In DNA form, the CDR3 reads TGTGCCAGCAGCCTACAGGGGTCCTCTGGCTACACCTTC. It specifies CASSLQGSSGYTF.

The chain combines TRBV29-1 with TRBJ1-2, with TRBD1 matching over 7 bases. The CDR3 is made up of 12 amino acids. CDR1 and CDR2 (germline): SQVTM, ANQGSEA. Trimming at V came to 3 bases and at J to 7 bases, leaving 5 bases not matched to a gene. The CDR3 loop reads CSVEGQGGGYTF. CDR3 nucleotides: TGCAGCGTTGAGGGGCAGGGGGGTGGCTACACCTTC.

This chain uses TRBV5-4 with TRBJ2-1; tentative D call: TRBD1 (6 bases). Germline V CDR1 and CDR2: SGHNT, YYREEE (reference sequence). The CDR3 runs 15 residues. V was shortened by 4 bases and J by 4 bases, with 15 bases between the two germline ends. In DNA, the CDR3 is TGTGCCAGCAGCCAGGTGGGGGCTAATTACAATGAGCAGTTCTTC. This sequence encodes CASSQVGANYNEQFF. Combining the CDR3 with reference TRBV5-4 and TRBJ2-1 gives the whole variable domain ETGVTQSPTHLIKTRGQQVTLRCSSQSGHNTVSWYQQALGQGPQFIFQYYREEENGRGNFPPRFSGLQFPNYSSELNVNALELDDSALYLCASSQVGANYNEQFFGPGTRLTVL.

V gene TRBV27 combines with J gene TRBJ2-3, with D maybe TRBD2 (6 bases). The CDR3 sequence is 19 residues long. Germline CDR1 is MNHEY and CDR2 is SMNVEV (reference sequence). Trimming cost V 5 bases and J 1 base, with 25 bases left between them. The CDR3 sequence is CASSTLGGLAWGGTDTQYF. The CDR3 DNA is TGTGCCAGCAGTACCCTGGGCGGGTTGGCGTGGGGGGGCACAGATACGCAGTATTTT.

The chain employs TRBV18 and TRBJ2-7; TRBD1 agrees at 7 bases. CDR1 and CDR2 (germline): KGHSH, LQKENI. The CDR3 length is 13 residues. V gave up 6 bases and J gave up 2 bases; unmatched junction bases: 4. The CDR3 region has the DNA TGTGCCAGCTCTCACGGACAGGCCTACGAGCAGTACTTC. Translation: CASSHGQAYEQYF.

The rearrangement joins TRBV16 to TRBJ2-5, with 10 nucleotides matching TRBD1. The DNA end is more similar to TRBJ2-7, so the J call may be wrong. CDR3 length: 14 amino acids. Germline CDR1 is KGHSY and CDR2 is FQNENV. The CDR3 coding sequence is TGTGCCAGCAGCCGGACAGGGGGCTCCTACGAGCAGTACTTC. This encodes CASSRTGGSYEQYF.

This rearrangement joins TRBV4-1 to TRBJ2-2, with TRBD1 matching over 8 bases. The CDR3 is made up of 16 amino acids. V shed 1 base, J shed 7 bases, and the junction held 8 bases outside the gene matches. From germline, CDR1 is MGHRA and CDR2 YSYEKL. The CDR3, as DNA: TGCGCCAGCAGCCAAGCTCCGACAGGGGTAAACGGGGAGCTGTTTTTT. Amino acids: CASSQAPTGVNGELFF.

V is TRBV7-9 and J is TRBJ2-7; D might be TRBD1 (6 bases). With 3 bases removed from V and 13 bases from J, the gap between germline ends came to 22 bases. The CDR3 totals 14 residues. Germline values: CDR1 SEHNR, CDR2 FQNEAQ (reference sequence). This CDR3 is CASSLGLGGYSLYF. The CDR3 DNA follows: TGTGCCAGCAGCTTGGGGCTAGGGGGTTACTCCCTTTACTTC. Full variable domain (rest looked up from reference TRBV7-9 and TRBJ2-7): DTGVSQNPRHKITKRGQNVTFRCDPISEHNRLYWYRQTLGQGPEFLTYFQNEAQLEKSRLLSDRFSAERPKGSFSTLEIQRTEQGDSAMYLCASSLGLGGYSLYFGPGTRLTVT.

In nucleotides, the CDR3 is TGTGCCAGCTCACCACCGAGGACCGCGAGCACTGAAGCTTTCTTT. Its protein is CASSPPRTASTEAFF. The V call is TRBV18, the J call TRBJ1-1; D uncertain. The germline V gene encodes CDR1 KGHSH and CDR2 LQKENI. Trimming cost V 0 bases and J 4 bases, with 12 bases left between them. There are 15 residues in the CDR3.

The J gene is TRBJ2-7, the V gene TRBV19; 8 bases align to TRBD1. The CDR3 is made up of 17 amino acids. J lost 5 bases, V lost 3 bases, and 15 bases had no gene match. CDR1 is LNHDA, CDR2 SQIVND, per germline (reference sequence). The CDR3 is CASSISSTGAISNEQYF. CDR3 in DNA: TGTGCCAGTAGTATCAGCTCGACAGGGGCGATTTCGAACGAGCAGTACTTC.

This chain joins TRBV5-4 and TRBJ2-6, with TRBD1 matching 7 bases. The junction had 11 bases not matched to a gene; V was cut back by 3 bases and J by 2 bases. Germline V gene sequence: CDR1 SGHNT, CDR2 YYREEE (reference sequence). This CDR3 has 18 residues. This CDR3 reads CASSWGPGQDAGANVLTF. CDR3 nucleotides: TGTGCCAGCAGCTGGGGTCCTGGACAGGACGCTGGGGCCAACGTCCTGACTTTC.

This sequence joins TRBV7-9 and TRBJ1-1, with D maybe TRBD1 (5 bases). Germline V gene lookup returns CDR1 SEHNR and CDR2 FQNEAQ (reference sequence). V was shortened by 5 bases and J by 1 base, with 23 bases between the two germline ends. The CDR3 spans 18 residues. CDR3 coding DNA: TGTGCCAGCAGCAAACGAATGCCGGGCTGGGGGACGAACACTGAAGCTTTCTTT. It yields the protein CASSKRMPGWGTNTEAFF.

This chain uses TRBV29-1 with TRBJ2-1; D possibly corresponds to TRBD1 (6 bases). The CDR3 has 14 amino acids. The ends were cut back, 3 bases at V and 8 bases at J, with 17 bases in the middle. Per germline, CDR1 SQVTM and CDR2 ANQGSEA. The CDR3 bases are TGCAGCGTTGATCGGCAGGGGTATATAGATGAGCAGTTCTTC. It is translated as CSVDRQGYIDEQFF.

This sequence joins TRBV7-9 and TRBJ2-2; 8 bases are a match to TRBD2. Losses at the gene ends were 4 bases for V and 3 bases for J; bases not matched to a gene: 4. Germline V gene lookup returns CDR1 SEHNR and CDR2 FQNEAQ (reference sequence). The CDR3 has 15 amino acids. The CDR3 sequence: CASSSPGGDTGELFF. In DNA form, the CDR3 reads TGTGCCAGCAGCTCCCCGGGAGGGGACACCGGGGAGCTGTTTTTT.

In its sample, this clone ranks as medium-sized. This rearrangement joins TRBV6-6 to TRBJ2-1, with 10 bases lining up with TRBD2. The CDR3 is 16 residues long. With 5 bases clipped from V and 7 bases from J, the junction kept 11 bases outside the gene matches. From germline, CDR1 is MNHNY and CDR2 SVGAGI (reference sequence). In nucleotides, the CDR3 is TGTGCCAGCAGTCAAAAGCGGGGGGGCCGGTGGAATGAGCAGTTCTTC. This encodes CASSQKRGGRWNEQFF.

The chain recombines TRBV7-6 with TRBJ2-7; D possibly corresponds to TRBD2 (7 bases). The V gene's germline CDR1 is SGHVS and CDR2 FNYEAQ. The CDR3 totals 14 residues. Deletions cut 5 bases from V and 0 bases from J, with 11 bases between. CDR3 nucleotides: TGTGCCAGCAGCAGGGGGAGGGGCTCCTACGAGCAGTACTTC. Residues: CASSRGRGSYEQYF.

The chain links TRBV5-4 to TRBJ2-3, with 10 bases aligning to TRBD2. This CDR3 has 16 residues. V shed 0 bases and J 3 bases; nucleotides not matched to a gene: 4. Germline loops: CDR1 SGHNT, CDR2 YYREEE (reference sequence). CDR3 coding DNA: TGTGCCAGCAGCTTGGTGCCAGCGGGGGGGACAGATACGCAGTATTTT. It encodes CASSLVPAGGTDTQYF.

This sequence joins TRBV19 and TRBJ1-2; TRBD1 aligns across 8 bases. J was trimmed by 5 bases and V by 7 bases; bases with no gene match: 9. The CDR3 contains 14 residues. Germline CDR1 and CDR2: LNHDA and SQIVND (reference sequence). DNA for the CDR3: TGTGCCAGTACTCCCCTGGACAGGGAATATGGCTACACCTTC. Protein: CASTPLDREYGYTF.

This chain connects TRBV5-1 to TRBJ2-7; 7 bases map to TRBD2. The CDR3 is made up of 14 amino acids. The germline gives CDR1 SGHRS, CDR2 YFSETQ. V lost 3 bases to trimming and J lost 1 base; unmatched junction nucleotides: 4. CDR3 sequence (DNA): TGCGCCAGCAGCTATAGCGGGCCTTCCTACGAGCAGTACTTC. Its protein is CASSYSGPSYEQYF.